Listed below are T cell receptor beta chains from one sample, sequenced in a study of blood T cell repertoires in COVID-19. The data were produced by immunoSEQ multiplex PCR, yet TCRdb's version contains in-frame clones alone and is incomplete. The table has approximately 150,000 clones, 80% to 90% seen once; the top ten hold about an eighth. Sequencing used peripheral blood. The receptors shown here come from a man between 18 and 29 years old with COVID-19, enrolled during active disease. Both conserved end residues are trimmed from each CDR3. Each record gives: clone size, V gene, CDR3 protein. Only part of the rows carry a size: once, few, many, or a class if the clone is expanded.

>NA|TRBV11-2
ASSPLLVAKNIQY
>NA|TRBV10-3
AISEGDRQETQY
>NA|TRBV28
ASSLLSSGEETQY
>NA|TRBV9
ASSVDAGAGEQY
>NA|TRBV27
ASTSGGQPQH
>NA|TRBV6-2/TRBV6-3
ASSYDSGRSSYNEQF
>NA|TRBV4-2
ASSQAWGDEQY
>NA|TRBV28
ASRRTGGGSYNEQF
>NA|TRBV6-2/TRBV6-3
ASSYSSTSGGQPTDTQY
>NA|TRBV5-1
ASSLGLRDRGSRSYEQY
>NA|TRBV4-3
ASSHKNRGHAQGYTEAF
>NA|TRBV27
ASSLPPGTSGWRELF
>NA|TRBV6-5
ASTHRGLGEKLL
>NA|TRBV2
AGLSTGYQETQY
>NA|TRBV28
ASSTTGGWVANYGYT
>NA|TRBV6-5
ASSYDPGEWYGYT
>NA|TRBV28
ASTPGQPIPYGYT
>NA|TRBV24-1
ATSALGGATNTGELF
>NA|TRBV28
ASRSHGPSGSYEQY
>once|TRBV10-3
AISDPHLGGGMKSYEQY
>NA|TRBV10-3
AISETRGRNTEAF
>NA|TRBV13
ASSLGLMDTANYGYT
>NA|TRBV4-2
ASSPDFSGRASEQF
>NA|TRBV5-1
ASSFGRRGPDEQF
>NA|TRBV24-1
ATSDLQRPSYGYT
>NA|TRBV19
ASSGLPLVNQPQH
>NA|TRBV6-2/TRBV6-3
ASSYGQAGSDTQY
>NA|TRBV5-6
ASSLGLAGVREQY
>NA|TRBV13
ASSSRLSYEQY
>NA|TRBV6-6
ASINTGFSNQPQH
>NA|TRBV7-9
ASSFGSFNSPLH
>NA|TRBV6-1
ASSDRDRGPQH
>NA|TRBV7-9
ASSSPEEGAQETQY
>NA|TRBV13
ASSRKSGKVGELF
>NA|TRBV5-1
ASSLGLAGGVSYEQY
>NA|TRBV11-3
ASSPRTSGDTQY
>NA|TRBV27
ASSRQGAYEQY
>NA|TRBV28
ASSLRQGHNEQF
>NA|TRBV18
ASSSGLAGVRDTQY
>NA|TRBV7-2
ASSPRGGRSSYEQY
>NA|TRBV15
ATSRDPTPTYEQY
>NA|TRBV15
ATSRDRGISHGYT
>NA|TRBV6-2/TRBV6-3
ASSYYGSGNTIY
>NA|TRBV10-3
AISESQGASNTEAF
>NA|TRBV24-1
ATPVSNYGYT